This T cell receptor (beta chain) was sequenced during a study of CD8 T cells in Susac syndrome. The RNA input was about 0.45 to 1 ug, and it was reverse transcribed with random hexamers. TCRdb reprocessed the immunoSEQ multiplex PCR reads with MiXCR, giving one entry per CDR3 protein. The repertoire includes around 130,000 distinct CDR3 sequences, around 94% of them detected once, and 0.095% to 0.1% sits in the top ten. TEMRA cells were FACS-enriched, with CD8+ and CD4+ T cells isolated negatively. Germline V CDR1 and CDR2: LGHDT, YNNKEL (reference sequence). This CDR3 is 12 amino acids long. Deletions cut 4 bases from V and 6 bases from J, with 9 bases between.

The receptor comes from a human donor in good health. This rearrangement joins TRBV3-1 to TRBJ2-5; unclear D gene. Sequenced: CD4+ T cells from PBMCs. The CDR3 is CASSPPTQTQYF. DNA for the CDR3: TGTGCCAGCAGCCCGCCAACTCAGACCCAGTACTTC.